This TCR beta chain was sequenced during a study of blood T cell repertoires in COVID-19. Study in general: There were acute and convalescent COVID-19 samples, and they came from the United States, Italy and Spain. PBMCs, B-cell-depleted T cells, or T cells were the source of the cDNA or gDNA that made up the material.

Those who participated ranged in age from about 18 to 95 years and resided in approximately 23 US areas. The CDR3 contains 19 residues. J was trimmed by 4 bases and V by 0 bases; bases with no gene match: 11. Germline loops: CDR1 SGHDN, CDR2 FVKESK. Methods used by the authors: Amplification from reference gene primers served as the basis for estimated nucleated cell counts. Some clones are missing from TCRdb's copy, which holds only in-frame ones; the method was immunoSEQ multiplex PCR. For V, J and clone size, that table is used; D and trimming come from the DNA. The table shows 200,000 to 300,000 clones, with roughly 90% occurring only once.

This receptor was obtained from a young woman with acute COVID-19. This rearrangement joins TRBV14 to TRBJ2-5; TRBD2 matches 13 bases. The sequenced sample was PBMCs or T cells enriched from blood (not recorded which). The CDR3 nucleotides read TGTGCCAGCAGCCAAGATTTCACTAGCGGGGGGGCGGATAGAGAGACCCAGTACTTC. This sequence encodes CASSQDFTSGGADRETQYF.